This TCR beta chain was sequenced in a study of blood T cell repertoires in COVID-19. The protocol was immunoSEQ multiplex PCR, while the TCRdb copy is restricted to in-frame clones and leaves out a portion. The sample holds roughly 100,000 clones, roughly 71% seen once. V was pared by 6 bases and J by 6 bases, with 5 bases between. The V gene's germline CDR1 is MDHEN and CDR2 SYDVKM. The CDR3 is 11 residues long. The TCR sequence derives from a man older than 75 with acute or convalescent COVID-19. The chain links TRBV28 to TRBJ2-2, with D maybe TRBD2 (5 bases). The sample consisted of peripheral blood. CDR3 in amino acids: CASRRAGELFF. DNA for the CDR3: TGTGCCAGCAGGAGGGCCGGGGAGCTGTTTTTT.